A single sample gave rise to the 22 T cell receptor beta chains below, sequenced in a study of PD-1 and CTLA-4 blockade in melanoma (dated by TCRdb to about 2021). The method behind the library was the immunoSEQ multiplex PCR assay. This is the immuneACCESS table as TCRdb keeps it, with only in-frame sequences that have V and J called. A part of the clones is gone; compared with another copy, unresolved V genes explain less than half, and the rest is unexplained. The sample table shows about 32,000 clones, and about 87% are seen once. The ten most abundant clones make up around 5.8% of the sample. The sample here was CD8+ T cells from peripheral blood, taken from a patient given anti-PD-1 treatment. These receptors all stem from a human donor with melanoma.

The chain combines TRBV18 with TRBJ2-7; D call uncertain. CDR1 KGHSH and CDR2 LQKENI come from the germline V gene. This CDR3 has 11 residues. V was cut by 3 bases and J by 6 bases, with 6 bases left in between. For the CDR3, the DNA is TGTGCCAGCTCACCGGGCAGCGAGCAGTACTTC. Translating gives CASSPGSEQYF.

The chain couples TRBV5-4 to TRBJ2-1; unclear D gene. The CDR3 length is 14 residues. Trimming cost V 4 bases and J 8 bases, with 16 bases left between them. The V gene's germline CDR1 is SGHNT and CDR2 YYREEE (reference sequence). CDR3 in DNA: TGTGCCAGCAGCCACTTCGATAGGTTCGATGAGCAGTTCTTC. This sequence encodes CASSHFDRFDEQFF.

The chain links TRBV4-1 to TRBJ1-5, with no clear D. The CDR3 consists of 17 residues. Germline CDR1 MGHRA, CDR2 YSYEKL. V lost 2 bases and J lost 3, with 17 bases in between. This CDR3 reads CASSQTPPHGPNQPQHF. DNA of the CDR3: TGCGCCAGCAGCCAAACCCCCCCCCATGGCCCCAATCAGCCCCAGCATTTT.

The genes are TRBV6-2 or TRBV6-3 and TRBJ2-7; D might be TRBD1 (5 bases). This CDR3 contains 12 residues. V lost 5 bases to trimming and J lost 2 bases, with 7 bases between them. Germline V gene lookup returns CDR1 MNHEY and CDR2 SVGEGT. Written as DNA, the CDR3 is TGTGCCAGCAGTGACAGCACCTACGAGCAGTACTTC. It yields the protein CASSDSTYEQYF.

The chain recombines TRBV2 with TRBJ1-1; the D is unclear. V was pared by 1 base and J by 1 base, with 7 bases between. The CDR3 totals 14 residues. In germline, CDR1 is SNHLY, CDR2 FYNNEI. CDR3 region: CASSEVTANTEAFF. In DNA form, the CDR3 reads TGTGCCAGCAGTGAAGTTACCGCGAACACTGAAGCTTTCTTT.

This clone was seen a handful of times. The V gene is TRBV11-2, the J gene TRBJ2-7, with 7 bases matching TRBD1. Losses at the gene ends were 4 bases for V and 2 bases for J; bases not matched to a gene: 2. Germline V gene lookup returns CDR1 SGHAT and CDR2 FQNNGV. The CDR3 sequence is 13 residues long. Here the CDR3 reads CASSSGTAYEQYF. The CDR3 DNA is TGTGCCAGCAGCTCCGGGACAGCCTACGAGCAGTACTTC.

This clone showed up just once. This chain connects TRBV6-5 to TRBJ1-2; D is perhaps TRBD1 (5 bases). This CDR3 has 14 amino acids. V lost 2 bases to trimming and J lost 6 bases, with 13 bases between them. From germline, CDR1 is MNHEY and CDR2 SVGAGI. CDR3 sequence: CASSYGAMGNGYTF. For the CDR3, the DNA is TGTGCCAGCAGTTACGGGGCGATGGGAAATGGCTACACCTTC.

The rearrangement uses TRBV12-3 or TRBV12-4 and TRBJ2-1; unclear D gene. The CDR3 has 13 amino acids. V lost 3 bases, J lost 6 bases, and 9 bases lay in between. CDR3 loop: CASSFGTSNEQFF. CDR3 bases: TGTGCCAGCAGTTTTGGCACATCCAATGAGCAGTTCTTC.

The rearrangement links TRBV5-1 to TRBJ2-7; unclear D gene. The germline V and J ends were trimmed by 0 bases and 3 bases, with 10 bases remaining between them. The CDR3 spans 14 residues. From germline, CDR1 is SGHRS and CDR2 YFSETQ. The CDR3 region has the DNA TGCGCCAGCAGCTTGGGGGGTTTGATCTACGAGCAGTACTTC. Protein product: CASSLGGLIYEQYF.

As to this clone: This specimen includes other DNA sequences encoding the same CDR3. This chain joins TRBV9 and TRBJ2-2, with 8 bases matching TRBD2. Per the germline V gene, CDR1 is SGDLS and CDR2 is YYNGEE. The length of the CDR3 is 14 residues. Trimming took 2 bases from V and 5 from J; bases not matched to a gene: 2. DNA of the CDR3: TGTGCCAGCAGCGTGGGCGGGGGGACCGGGGAGCTGTTTTTT. Protein: CASSVGGGTGELFF.

This sequence joins TRBV11-2 and TRBJ2-1, with 9 positions matching TRBD1. J gave up 9 bases and V 5 bases, and 17 bases lay outside the gene matches. CDR3 size: 17 residues. The germline CDR1 and CDR2 sequences are SGHAT and FQNNGV. DNA for the CDR3: TGTGCCAGCAGCCAAGGAACGGGGACAGGGAGGAGCGGTGAGCAGTTCTTC. Translated: CASSQGTGTGRSGEQFF.

J is TRBJ2-3 and V is TRBV19, with D possibly TRBD2 on 6 matching bases. Trimming stripped 7 bases from V and 6 bases from J, with 20 bases between. Germline CDR1 LNHDA, CDR2 SQIVND (reference sequence). The CDR3 runs 15 residues. The CDR3, as DNA: TGTGCCAGTACCAAAAGGCCTAGCGCGACCGATACGCAGTATTTT. Protein sequence: CASTKRPSATDTQYF.

The rearrangement joins TRBV6-5 to TRBJ1-1; D is perhaps TRBD1 (5 bases). Trimming stripped 7 bases from V and 10 bases from J, with 16 bases between. The CDR3 length is 12 residues. Per the germline V gene, CDR1 is MNHEY and CDR2 is SVGAGI. The CDR3 sequence: CASTNGQGGAFF. The CDR3, as DNA: TGTGCCAGCACCAACGGGCAGGGTGGAGCTTTCTTT.

This rearrangement joins TRBV6-6 to TRBJ1-1; no clear D gene. Looked up from germline, CDR1 is MNHNY and CDR2 is SVGAGI (reference sequence). V was shortened by 10 bases and J by 2 bases, with 8 bases between the two germline ends. This CDR3 spans 11 amino acids. DNA for the CDR3: TGTGCCACGCTCCAAAACACTGAAGCTTTCTTT. This translates into CATLQNTEAFF.

CDR3 protein: CSAQGANTGELFF. The CDR3 DNA is TGCAGCGCCCAGGGGGCGAACACCGGGGAGCTGTTTTTT. J is TRBJ2-2 and V is TRBV29-1, with 7 positions matching TRBD1. Trimming at V came to 7 bases and at J to 0 bases, leaving 2 bases not matched to a gene. Germline CDR1 is SQVTM and CDR2 is ANQGSEA. This CDR3 comprises 13 residues.

The chain joins TRBV10-3 to TRBJ2-7; D is perhaps TRBD1 (6 bases). This CDR3 is built from 16 residues. Germline lookup yields CDR1 ENHRY and CDR2 SYGVKD. Trimming left V 0 bases short and J 2 bases short, with 14 bases between. The CDR3 region has the DNA TGTGCCATCAGTGAGTCAGACAGGCAGCAACCCTACGAGCAGTACTTC. Its translation: CAISESDRQQPYEQYF.

V gene TRBV27 combines with J gene TRBJ1-1, with D perhaps matching TRBD1 (6 bases). Trimming removed 2 bases from V and 1 base from J, with 8 bases in between. This CDR3 is built from 14 residues. Germline V lookup: CDR1 MNHEY, CDR2 SMNVEV (reference sequence). The CDR3 is CASSLGQQNTEAFF. The CDR3 bases are TGTGCCAGCAGTTTAGGACAGCAGAACACTGAAGCTTTCTTT.

The gene calls are TRBV15 and TRBJ2-7; D not resolved. Trimming left V 0 bases short and J 4 bases short, with 7 bases between. Germline V gives CDR1 LNHNV, CDR2 YYDKDF (reference sequence). The CDR3 is 13 residues long. The CDR3, as DNA: TGTGCCACCAGCAGAGAGGAAGGATACGAGCAGTACTTC. Its protein is CATSREEGYEQYF.

This clone was counted a single time. The chain joins TRBV7-9 to TRBJ2-6; maybe TRBD1 (5 bases). CDR1 is SEHNR and CDR2 is FQNEAQ in the germline V gene (reference sequence). The CDR3 totals 16 residues. V was clipped by 1 base and J by 4 bases, with 11 bases between them. The CDR3 reads CASSLDKGSGANVLTF. The CDR3 DNA is TGTGCCAGCAGCTTAGATAAGGGGTCCGGGGCCAACGTCCTGACTTTC.

The CDR3 region has the DNA TGTGCCAGCAGTTCAGGGCGTACTGAAGCTTTCTTT. Its translation is CASSSGRTEAFF. This chain uses TRBV27 with TRBJ1-1; D may be TRBD1 (5 bases). The CDR3 is made up of 12 amino acids. V lost 4 bases, J lost 5 bases, and 8 bases lay in between. The germline V gene encodes CDR1 MNHEY and CDR2 SMNVEV (reference sequence).

The chain employs TRBV5-4 and TRBJ2-7; D is uncertain. In germline, CDR1 is SGHNT, CDR2 YYREEE (reference sequence). V shed 1 base and J shed 4 bases, with 15 bases lying between them. The CDR3 covers 15 residues. CDR3 sequence (DNA): TGTGCCAGCAGCTTGAAGGCCTTGGGTGGTTACGAGCAGTACTTC. Its protein product is CASSLKALGGYEQYF.

The chain carries TRBV6-5 and TRBJ1-1; D gene unclear. The CDR3 contains 12 residues. CDR1 MNHEY and CDR2 SVGAGI come from the germline V gene. V lost 7 bases and J 5 bases, leaving 11 bases between the germline ends. CDR3 in amino acids: CASKEVGTEAFF. The CDR3 DNA reads TGTGCCAGCAAGGAAGTTGGAACTGAAGCTTTCTTT.